Below, 17 T cell receptor beta chains from the same sample are listed, as sequenced in a study of shared clonotypes between healthy human individuals. Only in-frame clones appear in the TCRdb table, and some are missing; sequencing was by immunoSEQ multiplex PCR. The table shows approximately 320,000 clones, with roughly 70% occurring only once. Sequenced input: memory CD4+ T cells sorted from blood. Indicated subset: CD45RA-negative fraction. The receptors derive from a man younger than 45 in good health.

The chain uses TRBV5-4 and TRBJ2-3, with D uncertain. This CDR3 region has 14 residues. Trimming removed 1 base from V and 0 bases from J, with 6 bases in between. The V gene's germline CDR1 is SGHNT and CDR2 YYREEE (reference sequence). The CDR3 DNA follows: TGTGCCAGCAGCTTGTCCCCTAGCACAGATACGCAGTATTTT. Protein product: CASSLSPSTDTQYF.

V gene TRBV18 combines with J gene TRBJ1-3, with D uncertain. V lost 1 base to trimming and J lost 0 bases, with 7 bases between them. Germline V CDR1 and CDR2: KGHSH, LQKENI. This CDR3 spans 15 amino acids. The CDR3 here is CASSPLKHSGNTIYF. Written as DNA, the CDR3 is TGTGCCAGCTCACCACTCAAACACTCTGGAAACACCATATATTTT.

This chain links TRBV29-1 with TRBJ1-2, with D perhaps TRBD1 (5 bases). V lost 8 bases and J lost 0, with 16 bases in between. Germline loops: CDR1 SQVTM, CDR2 ANQGSEA. The CDR3 loop spans 14 amino acids. Written as DNA, the CDR3 is TGCAGCTCGAAACGTCGGGGCACTAACTATGGCTACACCTTC. This codes for CSSKRRGTNYGYTF. The complete variable domain, with remaining parts taken from reference TRBV29-1 and TRBJ1-2, reads SAVISQKPSRDICQRGTSLTIQCQVDSQVTMMFWYRQQPGQSLTLIATANQGSEATYESGFVIDKFPISRPNLTFSTLTVSNMSPEDSSIYLCSSKRRGTNYGYTFGSGTRLTVV.

This clone was seen a few times. CDR3 DNA: TGCGCCAGCAGCTTGGTGGTCGGGACGGAGGCCTACGAGCAGTACTTC. Its translation: CASSLVVGTEAYEQYF. The chain links TRBV5-1 to TRBJ2-7, with D perhaps matching TRBD1 or TRBD2 (5 bases each). With 0 bases removed from V and 2 bases from J, the gap between germline ends came to 15 bases. Germline assignment: CDR1 SGHRS and CDR2 YFSETQ. CDR3 length: 16 amino acids.

The chain combines TRBV18 with TRBJ1-5, with D hard to call. Germline V gives CDR1 KGHSH, CDR2 LQKENI. This CDR3 region has 17 residues. V was trimmed by 0 bases and J by 2 bases, leaving 14 bases between them. CDR3 loop: CASSPPSGSHGNQPQHF. For the CDR3, the DNA is TGTGCCAGCTCACCACCTTCAGGAAGCCATGGCAATCAGCCCCAGCATTTT.

V and J are TRBV29-1 and TRBJ2-1; D gene uncertain. The germline gives CDR1 SQVTM, CDR2 ANQGSEA. V shed 4 bases and J shed 8 bases, with 9 bases lying between them. The CDR3 loop spans 11 amino acids. CDR3 residues: CSVGSTDEQFF. The DNA for the CDR3 is TGCAGCGTTGGATCCACCGATGAGCAGTTCTTC.

V is TRBV5-6 and J is TRBJ1-2; D gene uncertain. The V and J ends lost 4 bases and 0 bases respectively, with 10 bases between them. Germline CDR1 SGHDT, CDR2 YYEEEE. The CDR3 loop spans 14 amino acids. DNA of the CDR3: TGTGCCAGCAGCCCCCAAAGGACTAACTATGGCTACACCTTC. Its protein is CASSPQRTNYGYTF.

V and J are TRBV29-1 and TRBJ2-3, with a possible D match to TRBD1 (5 bases). The germline V and J ends were trimmed by 3 bases and 4 bases, with 8 bases remaining between them. The germline gives CDR1 SQVTM, CDR2 ANQGSEA. There are 12 residues in the CDR3. CDR3 loop: CSVDQTADTQYF. In DNA form, the CDR3 reads TGCAGCGTTGATCAGACAGCAGATACGCAGTATTTT.

The rearrangement links TRBV7-9 to TRBJ1-1; 8 bases are a match to TRBD1. The CDR3 extends over 16 amino acids. Trimming removed 5 bases from V and 11 bases from J; junction bases left unmatched: 19. Germline lookup yields CDR1 SEHNR and CDR2 FQNEAQ (reference sequence). CDR3 sequence: CASSQLGIDRGFGAFF. The CDR3 DNA is TGTGCCAGCAGCCAGCTTGGTATCGACAGGGGATTCGGGGCTTTCTTT. Full variable domain (rest looked up from reference TRBV7-9 and TRBJ1-1): DTGVSQNPRHKITKRGQNVTFRCDPISEHNRLYWYRQTLGQGPEFLTYFQNEAQLEKSRLLSDRFSAERPKGSFSTLEIQRTEQGDSAMYLCASSQLGIDRGFGAFFGQGTRLTVV.

This chain links TRBV7-2 with TRBJ2-1; D not resolved. CDR3 length: 13 amino acids. The germline gives CDR1 SGHTA, CDR2 FQGNSA. The V and J ends lost 0 bases and 10 bases respectively, with 10 bases between them. CDR3 coding DNA: TGTGCCAGCAGCTTAGCAGGAACACGAGAGCAGTTCTTC. Its translation: CASSLAGTREQFF.

V is TRBV7-2 and J is TRBJ2-4; 8 bases line up with TRBD1. Germline V gene sequence: CDR1 SGHTA, CDR2 FQGNSA. CDR3 length: 19 residues. V shed 5 bases and J 0 bases; nucleotides not matched to a gene: 15. CDR3 loop: CASSTIGQGSGIAKNIQYF. Written as DNA, the CDR3 is TGTGCCAGCAGCACCATAGGACAGGGTTCCGGTATAGCCAAAAACATTCAGTACTTC.

The V call is TRBV18, the J call TRBJ2-5; D not certain. The CDR3 is 14 residues long. Germline V gene sequence: CDR1 KGHSH, CDR2 LQKENI. V shed 0 bases and J shed 5 bases, with 10 bases lying between them. The CDR3 sequence: CASSPPESRETQYF. The CDR3 DNA sequence: TGTGCCAGCTCACCACCTGAGAGTAGGGAGACCCAGTACTTC.

The rearrangement joins TRBV7-2 to TRBJ2-1; D might be TRBD2 (5 bases). This CDR3 region has 16 residues. Per germline, CDR1 SGHTA and CDR2 FQGNSA. Trimming shortened V by 1 base and J by 3 bases, and 13 bases separated the two germline ends. The CDR3 reads CASSLVVGRGYNEQFF. The CDR3 nucleotides are TGTGCCAGCAGCTTAGTAGTTGGGAGAGGCTACAATGAGCAGTTCTTC.

This chain uses TRBV19 with TRBJ2-5; TRBD1 might be the D (5 bases). The CDR3 is 14 residues long. V was trimmed by 3 bases and J by 4 bases, leaving 12 bases between them. The germline CDR1 and CDR2 sequences are LNHDA and SQIVND (reference sequence). CDR3 DNA sequence: TGTGCCAGTAGTATGAGTAAAAGGGGAGAGACCCAGTACTTC. Its translation is CASSMSKRGETQYF.

This clone occurred a few times. V and J are TRBV28 and TRBJ2-1; the match to TRBD2 covers 14 bases. Germline CDR1 MDHEN, CDR2 SYDVKM. The junction had 10 bases not matched to a gene; V was cut back by 6 bases and J by 9 bases. The CDR3 loop spans 16 amino acids. The chain's CDR3 is CASSLGTSGSGGEQFF. Here the CDR3 DNA reads TGTGCCAGCAGCCTCGGGACTAGCGGGAGTGGAGGTGAGCAGTTCTTC.

This clone occurred once. The V call is TRBV7-6, the J call TRBJ2-3; 12 bases agree with TRBD2. The trim removed 1 base at V and 7 bases at J, leaving 6 bases unmatched. Germline values: CDR1 SGHVS, CDR2 FNYEAQ. This CDR3 has 16 residues. CDR3 in DNA: TGTGCCAGCAGCTTAGGATCTAGCGGGAGGGTGTATACGCAGTATTTT. Translation: CASSLGSSGRVYTQYF. Combining the CDR3 with reference TRBV7-6 and TRBJ2-3 gives the whole variable domain GAGVSQSPRYKVTKRGQDVALRCDPISGHVSLYWYRQALGQGPEFLTYFNYEAQQDKSGLPNDRFSAERPEGSISTLTIQRTEQRDSAMYRCASSLGSSGRVYTQYFGPGTRLTVL.

This chain connects TRBV10-3 to TRBJ1-5; maybe TRBD1 (6 bases). Germline loops: CDR1 ENHRY, CDR2 SYGVKD. The V end lost 0 bases, the J end lost 5 bases, and 17 bases lay between the germline ends. The CDR3 is 17 amino acids. In DNA form, the CDR3 reads TGTGCCATCAGTGAGTCCGTGGGCAGGGGAGTCGATCAGCCCCAGCATTTT. Translating it yields CAISESVGRGVDQPQHF.